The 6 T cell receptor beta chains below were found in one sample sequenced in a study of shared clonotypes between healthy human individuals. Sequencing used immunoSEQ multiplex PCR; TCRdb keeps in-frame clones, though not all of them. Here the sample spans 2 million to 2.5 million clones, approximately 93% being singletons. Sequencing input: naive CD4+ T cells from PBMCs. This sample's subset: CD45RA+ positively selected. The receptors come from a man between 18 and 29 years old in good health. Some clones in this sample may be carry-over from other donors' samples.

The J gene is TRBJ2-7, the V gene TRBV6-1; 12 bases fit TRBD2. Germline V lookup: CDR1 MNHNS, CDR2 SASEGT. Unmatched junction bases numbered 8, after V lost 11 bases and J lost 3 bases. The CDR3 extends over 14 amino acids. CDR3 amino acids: CAGALAGGLYEQYF. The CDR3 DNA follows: TGTGCCGGGGCCCTAGCGGGAGGGCTCTACGAGCAGTACTTC.

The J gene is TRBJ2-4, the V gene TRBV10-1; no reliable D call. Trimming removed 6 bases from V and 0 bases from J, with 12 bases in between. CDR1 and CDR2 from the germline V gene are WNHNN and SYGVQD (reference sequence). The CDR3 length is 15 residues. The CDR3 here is CASRPGPLAKNIQYF. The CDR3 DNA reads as TGCGCCAGCAGACCCGGGCCACTAGCCAAAAACATTCAGTACTTC.

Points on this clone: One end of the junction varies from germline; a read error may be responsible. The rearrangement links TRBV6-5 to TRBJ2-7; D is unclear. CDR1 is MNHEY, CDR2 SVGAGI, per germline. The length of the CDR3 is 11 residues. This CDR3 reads CASSYSTRLHF. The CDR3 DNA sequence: TGTGCCAGCAGTTACTCGACGCGGCTCCACTTC.

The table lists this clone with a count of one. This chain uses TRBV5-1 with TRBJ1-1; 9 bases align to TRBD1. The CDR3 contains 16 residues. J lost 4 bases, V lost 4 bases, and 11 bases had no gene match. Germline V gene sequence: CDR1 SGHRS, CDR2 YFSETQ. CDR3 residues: CASSVLQGASPTEAFF. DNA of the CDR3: TGCGCCAGCAGCGTACTACAGGGGGCTAGTCCCACTGAAGCTTTCTTT. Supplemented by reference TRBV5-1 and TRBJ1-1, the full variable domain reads KAGVTQTPRYLIKTRGQQVTLSCSPISGHRSVSWYQQTPGQGLQFLFEYFSETQRNKGNFPGRFSGRQFSNSRSEMNVSTLELGDSALYLCASSVLQGASPTEAFFGQGTRLTVV.

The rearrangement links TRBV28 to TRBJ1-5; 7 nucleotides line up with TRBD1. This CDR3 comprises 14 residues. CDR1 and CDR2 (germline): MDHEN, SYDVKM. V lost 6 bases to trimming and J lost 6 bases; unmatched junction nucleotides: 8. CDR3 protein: CASRTTGEVQPQHF. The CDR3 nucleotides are TGTGCCAGCAGAACAACAGGGGAGGTTCAGCCCCAGCATTTT.

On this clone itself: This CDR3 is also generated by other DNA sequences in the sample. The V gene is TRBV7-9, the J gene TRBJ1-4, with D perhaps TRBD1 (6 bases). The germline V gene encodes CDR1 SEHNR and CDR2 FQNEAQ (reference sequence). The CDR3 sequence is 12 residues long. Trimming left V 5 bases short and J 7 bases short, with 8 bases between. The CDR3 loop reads CASSPQGEKLFF. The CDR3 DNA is TGTGCCAGCAGCCCACAGGGTGAAAAACTGTTTTTT.